These 12 T cell receptor beta chains were sequenced from one sample in a study of response to subunit inactivated influenza vaccine. Each CDR3 protein is one row after TCRdb ran MiXCR on the RT-PCR reads. The repertoire holds around 520,000 distinct CDR3 sequences, with 10% to 15% as singletons. This material consisted of PBMCs from blood, taken on the day of vaccination. The receptors shown here come from a man in his forties or fifties who received an inactivated influenza vaccine.

This clonotype was found a few times. The V gene is TRBV28, the J gene TRBJ2-7, with 7 bases lining up with TRBD1. Germline V lookup: CDR1 MDHEN, CDR2 SYDVKM. Trimming removed 0 bases from V and 1 base from J; junction bases left unmatched: 3. The CDR3 covers 15 residues. The CDR3 DNA sequence: TGTGCCAGCAGTTTATGGACAGGGCCTTCCTACGAGCAGTACTTC. Translating gives CASSLWTGPSYEQYF.

Only a few counts were recorded for this clonotype. The J gene is TRBJ2-7, the V gene TRBV18; TRBD1 might be the D (5 bases). Germline V gene data show CDR1 as KGHSH and CDR2 as LQKENI. V lost 2 bases to trimming and J lost 1 base, with 12 bases between them. CDR3 size: 15 residues. The CDR3 DNA follows: TGTGCCAGCTCACCAATGGGGCGCATGTCCTACGAGCAGTACTTC. Translated, it gives CASSPMGRMSYEQYF.

This clonotype was observed a few times. The genes are TRBV4-1 and TRBJ2-5; 8 nucleotides match TRBD2. Germline CDR1 is MGHRA and CDR2 is YSYEKL. V lost 1 base and J lost 0; bases outside the gene matches: 7. The length of the CDR3 is 17 residues. DNA of the CDR3: TGCGCCAGCAGCCAAGTTGGAAGCGGGAGACACCAAGAGACCCAGTACTTC. This encodes CASSQVGSGRHQETQYF.

The chain couples TRBV6-2 or TRBV6-3 to TRBJ2-1, with D unclear. The CDR3 has 11 residues. The germline V gene encodes CDR1 MNHEY and CDR2 SVGEGT. V was clipped by 4 bases and J by 8 bases, with 6 bases between them. CDR3 loop: CASSFPDEQFF. In nucleotides, the CDR3 is TGTGCCAGCAGTTTCCCTGATGAGCAGTTCTTC.

This clonotype was seen a handful of times. The gene calls are TRBV20-1 and TRBJ2-2; a weak D match, TRBD1 (5 bases). The CDR3 sequence is 14 residues long. Trimming took 4 bases from V and 4 from J, leaving 13 bases between them. CDR1 DFQATT and CDR2 SNEGSKA come from the germline V gene (reference sequence). The CDR3: CSANKGLGTGELFF. The DNA for the CDR3 is TGCAGTGCTAACAAGGGGCTGGGCACCGGGGAGCTGTTTTTT.

This clonotype was detected ten times or more. The rearrangement joins TRBV20-1 to TRBJ2-3; 10 nucleotides align to TRBD2. Germline V gene lookup returns CDR1 DFQATT and CDR2 SNEGSKA (reference sequence). Trimming took 3 bases from V and 2 from J; bases not matched to a gene: 5. This CDR3 comprises 15 residues. CDR3 amino acids: CSARGAGGHTDTQYF. CDR3 nucleotides: TGCAGTGCTAGGGGAGCGGGGGGGCACACAGATACGCAGTATTTT.

A few counts support this clonotype. This rearrangement joins TRBV4-2 to TRBJ2-1, with 8 bases fitting TRBD2. The ends lost 1 base at V and 16 bases at J; junction bases unmatched: 9. The CDR3 runs to 13 residues. CDR1 LGHNA and CDR2 YNFKEQ come from the germline V gene. The CDR3 nucleotides read TGTGCCAGCAGCCAAGTTTCGGCGGGAGGAAGCTTCTTC. Translation: CASSQVSAGGSFF.

The sample holds a few counts of this clonotype. The V call is TRBV7-9, the J call TRBJ2-7; maybe TRBD1 (6 bases). Per the germline V gene, CDR1 is SEHNR and CDR2 is FQNEAQ (reference sequence). There are 12 residues in the CDR3. V lost 5 bases and J lost 8, with 13 bases in between. CDR3 DNA sequence: TGTGCCAGCAGCCCGACAGGCGGCAAGCAGTACTTC. This translates into CASSPTGGKQYF.

The chain combines TRBV5-1 with TRBJ2-1, with TRBD2 identical over 13 bases. Germline loops: CDR1 SGHRS, CDR2 YFSETQ. J lost 9 bases, V lost 3 bases, and 9 bases had no gene match. This CDR3 has 16 amino acids. The CDR3, as DNA: TGCGCCAGCAGCTCTCCGACTAGCGGGGGGCTAAGTGAGCAGTTCTTC. Encoded protein: CASSSPTSGGLSEQFF.

This clonotype has a count of ten or more. V gene TRBV27 combines with J gene TRBJ2-7; 11 nucleotides agree with TRBD2. This CDR3 is built from 16 residues. In germline, CDR1 is MNHEY, CDR2 SMNVEV (reference sequence). V lost 6 bases and J lost 6; bases outside the gene matches: 13. The CDR3 DNA sequence: TGTGCCAGCAGACTTATCAGACTAGCGGGAAAAGGCGAGCAGTACTTC. Its protein product is CASRLIRLAGKGEQYF.

The chain combines TRBV4-2 with TRBJ2-7; 8 bases agree with TRBD2. This CDR3 has 16 residues. From germline, CDR1 is LGHNA and CDR2 YNFKEQ. After removal of 0 bases from V and 7 bases from J, the junction contained 11 bases not matched to a gene. CDR3 sequence (DNA): TGTGCCAGCAGCCAAGACCCCGGGACTAGTTGGGGTGAGCAGTACTTC. This sequence encodes CASSQDPGTSWGEQYF.

A few counts support this clonotype. The chain combines TRBV12-3 or TRBV12-4 with TRBJ2-1; 8 bases line up with TRBD1. This CDR3 has 14 amino acids. V was pared by 7 bases and J by 5 bases, with 7 bases of the junction left unmatched. CDR3 DNA: TGTGCCAGCACCTTTCGACAGGGGAACAATGAGCAGTTCTTC. Translation: CASTFRQGNNEQFF.